This T cell receptor (beta chain) was sequenced in a study of shared clonotypes between healthy human individuals. General study results and limits: Sequencing depth was expected to influence donor clonotype sharing.

As to this clone: As yet, its antigen is unknown.

The CDR3 contains 14 residues. Trimming took 5 bases from V and 9 from J, leaving 17 bases between them. In germline, CDR1 is MDHEN, CDR2 SYDVKM. Data came from immunoSEQ multiplex PCR; TCRdb stores just in-frame clones and leaves some out. This sample yields roughly 490,000 clones, of which around 78% are seen a single time; 10% to 15% belongs to the top ten. HIV-negative, healthy adults without recent acute infections or vaccinations were the donors. Each sample came from a Caucasian adult donor living in Nashville, Tennessee. The J gene is TRBJ1-5, the V gene TRBV28, with D possibly matching TRBD1 (6 bases). This receptor was taken from a woman aged 40-49 years in good health. Some clones in this sample may be carry-over from other donors' samples. The sequencing sample was made of PBMCs. The CDR3 DNA is TGTGCCAGCAGTATCGGACAGAGGGGCCCGCCCCAGCATTTT. Its translation is CASSIGQRGPPQHF.